The 32 T cell receptor beta chains below all came from one sample that was sequenced in a study of cytomegalovirus exposure and HLA in healthy donors. Primers for the PCR totalled 60 Vbeta and 13 Jbeta. The data were produced by immunoSEQ multiplex PCR, yet TCRdb's version contains in-frame clones alone and is incomplete. The sample carries roughly 86,000 clones, about 71% recorded once. The sample consisted of PBMCs. The receptors were sampled from a man in his sixties in good health and CMV-seronegative.

This clone was seen a single time. V usage is TRBV12-2 and J usage is TRBJ1-2; the table's D call, TRBD1, has no DNA check behind it. TRBV12-2 is assigned pseudogene status. CDR3 length: 16 amino acids. The CDR3 here is CASRLETSQERYGYTF. The CDR3 DNA reads TGTGCAAGTCGCTTAGAAACGTCACAGGAAAGATATGGCTACACCTTC.

The gene calls are TRBV5-8 and TRBJ1-5; 10 bases match TRBD1. CDR1 is SGHTS, CDR2 YDEGEE, per germline. The CDR3 runs to 18 residues. Unmatched junction bases numbered 12, after V lost 1 base and J lost 5 bases. CDR3 in DNA: TGTGCCAGCAGCTTGCTCAAGACAGGGGGCTCCCGATATCAGCCCCAGCATTTT. Protein product: CASSLLKTGGSRYQPQHF.

The V gene is TRBV29-1, the J gene TRBJ2-5, with a weak D call TRBD1 (5 bases). Germline lookup yields CDR1 SQVTM and CDR2 ANQGSEA. CDR3 length: 12 residues. Trimming left V 7 bases short and J 5 bases short, with 14 bases between. The CDR3 sequence is CSGSRVGETQYF. The DNA for the CDR3 is TGCAGCGGCTCCAGGGTGGGGGAGACCCAGTACTTC.

V is TRBV29-1 and J is TRBJ1-2; 11 bases fit TRBD1. The V gene's germline CDR1 is SQVTM and CDR2 ANQGSEA. The CDR3 totals 12 residues. V lost 7 bases, J lost 8 bases, and 6 bases stayed unmatched. The CDR3 region is CSAGQGATGYTF. Written as DNA, the CDR3 is TGCAGCGCCGGACAGGGGGCGACCGGCTACACCTTC. The entire variable domain, with the rest obtained from reference TRBV29-1 and TRBJ1-2, is as follows: SAVISQKPSRDICQRGTSLTIQCQVDSQVTMMFWYRQQPGQSLTLIATANQGSEATYESGFVIDKFPISRPNLTFSTLTVSNMSPEDSSIYLCSAGQGATGYTFGSGTRLTVV.

The chain combines TRBV5-1 with TRBJ2-3, with a weak D call TRBD1 (5 bases). The V end lost 0 bases, the J end lost 0 bases, and 11 bases lay between the germline ends. The CDR3 is 16 residues long. Germline values: CDR1 SGHRS, CDR2 YFSETQ. DNA for the CDR3: TGCGCCAGCAGCTTGGAAGGGGTCTCTAGCACAGATACGCAGTATTTT. It is translated as CASSLEGVSSTDTQYF. Filled out from reference TRBV5-1 and TRBJ2-3, the complete variable domain reads KAGVTQTPRYLIKTRGQQVTLSCSPISGHRSVSWYQQTPGQGLQFLFEYFSETQRNKGNFPGRFSGRQFSNSRSEMNVSTLELGDSALYLCASSLEGVSSTDTQYFGPGTRLTVL.

CDR3 nucleotides: TGCGCCAGCATCGGCCAGGGTGGGACTGAAGCTTTCTTT. Amino acid sequence: CASIGQGGTEAFF. This chain joins TRBV5-1 and TRBJ1-1, with D possibly TRBD1 on 5 matching bases. The ends were cut back, 6 bases at V and 5 bases at J, with 14 bases in the middle. The CDR3 length is 13 residues. Germline V lookup: CDR1 SGHRS, CDR2 YFSETQ. Full variable domain (missing parts from reference TRBV5-1 and TRBJ1-1): KAGVTQTPRYLIKTRGQQVTLSCSPISGHRSVSWYQQTPGQGLQFLFEYFSETQRNKGNFPGRFSGRQFSNSRSEMNVSTLELGDSALYLCASIGQGGTEAFFGQGTRLTVV.

The rearrangement uses TRBV14 and TRBJ2-3; D might be TRBD2 (5 bases). Deletions cut 2 bases from V and 2 bases from J, with 14 bases between. CDR1 and CDR2 (germline): SGHDN, FVKESK. The CDR3 has 16 residues. CDR3 sequence reads: CASSQIGREPTDTQYF. The CDR3 nucleotides are TGTGCCAGCAGCCAAATCGGTCGGGAACCCACAGATACGCAGTATTTT.

The chain recombines TRBV19 with TRBJ2-3, with TRBD1 matching over 9 bases. This CDR3 spans 15 amino acids. The J segment lost 3 bases and the V segment lost 8 bases, leaving 9 bases of the junction unmatched. Germline-derived CDR1 and CDR2 are LNHDA and SQIVND (reference sequence). As DNA, the CDR3 is TGTGCCAGTGGCCTCCGACAGGGGGGAACAGATACGCAGTATTTT. As protein: CASGLRQGGTDTQYF.

The gene calls are TRBV6-1 and TRBJ2-6; 7 nucleotides agree with TRBD1. CDR1 is MNHNS and CDR2 is SASEGT in the germline V gene. The V and J ends lost 8 bases and 0 bases, in that order; junction bases with no gene match: 4. The CDR3 is 15 amino acids. The CDR3 here is CASLGTDSGANVLTF. The CDR3 DNA reads as TGTGCCAGCCTCGGGACAGACTCTGGGGCCAACGTCCTGACTTTC.

The chain has TRBV28 and TRBJ1-1, with D unresolved. V was pared by 6 bases and J by 0 bases, with 17 bases between. Germline V gene sequence: CDR1 MDHEN, CDR2 SYDVKM. CDR3 length: 16 amino acids. CDR3 nucleotides: TGTGCCAGCAGGCCGCGAGGTGCAGCCATGAACACTGAAGCTTTCTTT. This sequence encodes CASRPRGAAMNTEAFF.

This clone has more than one count but fewer than ten. V usage is TRBV27 and J usage is TRBJ2-7, with 8 bases identical to TRBD1. This CDR3 has 12 amino acids. Germline trimming cut 2 bases from V and 6 bases from J; bases unmatched to any gene: 0. In germline, CDR1 is MNHEY, CDR2 SMNVEV (reference sequence). For the CDR3, the DNA is TGTGCCAGCAGTTTACAGGGGGCCGAGCAGTACTTC. As protein: CASSLQGAEQYF.

V and J are TRBV7-2 and TRBJ1-6, with TRBD1 identical over 10 bases. Losses at the gene ends were 5 bases for V and 8 bases for J; bases not matched to a gene: 6. This CDR3 is 15 amino acids long. Germline CDR1 is SGHTA and CDR2 is FQGNSA. The CDR3 spells CASSVGTGVHSPLHF. Here the CDR3 DNA reads TGTGCCAGCAGCGTGGGGACAGGGGTGCATTCACCCCTCCACTTT.

The chain carries TRBV19 and TRBJ2-1; D possibly corresponds to TRBD1 (6 bases). The CDR3 covers 13 residues. Germline CDR1 and CDR2: LNHDA and SQIVND (reference sequence). Trimming removed 4 bases from V and 8 bases from J, with 12 bases in between. CDR3 nucleotides: TGTGCCAGTAGTACCCACAGGGTGGATGAGCAGTTCTTC. Its protein product is CASSTHRVDEQFF.

The chain employs TRBV5-1 and TRBJ2-3, with D unresolved. Germline CDR1 and CDR2: SGHRS and YFSETQ. There are 13 residues in the CDR3. Trimming took 2 bases from V and 3 from J, leaving 7 bases between them. The CDR3 loop reads CASSFAVTDTQYF. The CDR3 DNA sequence: TGCGCCAGCAGCTTTGCGGTAACAGATACGCAGTATTTT.

The V gene is TRBV25-1, the J gene TRBJ2-3; 7 bases are a match to TRBD1. The CDR3 totals 13 residues. Germline assignment: CDR1 MGHDK and CDR2 SYGVNS. Trimming cost V 6 bases and J 4 bases; bases outside gene matches: 4. CDR3 in amino acids: CASRNRGADTQYF. The CDR3 DNA is TGTGCCAGCAGAAACAGGGGAGCAGATACGCAGTATTTT.

This clone was seen only a few times. The chain has TRBV7-2 and TRBJ2-3; 8 nucleotides align to TRBD2. Germline lookup yields CDR1 SGHTA and CDR2 FQGNSA. CDR3 length: 16 amino acids. V trimming: 5 bases; J trimming: 2 bases; junction bases outside the gene matches: 9. The CDR3, as DNA: TGTGCCAGCAGCCGTACCGAGCGGGGGTTCACAGATACGCAGTATTTT. Protein: CASSRTERGFTDTQYF.

The chain links TRBV5-1 to TRBJ2-2, with D possibly matching TRBD2 (6 bases). Trimming left V 0 bases short and J 2 bases short, with 17 bases between. The CDR3 consists of 18 residues. Germline V gene sequence: CDR1 SGHRS, CDR2 YFSETQ. CDR3 sequence: CASSLAGLSGANTGELFF. The CDR3 DNA is TGCGCCAGCAGCTTGGCGGGTCTTAGCGGTGCTAACACCGGGGAGCTGTTTTTT. The whole variable domain, filled in from reference TRBV5-1 and TRBJ2-2, reads KAGVTQTPRYLIKTRGQQVTLSCSPISGHRSVSWYQQTPGQGLQFLFEYFSETQRNKGNFPGRFSGRQFSNSRSEMNVSTLELGDSALYLCASSLAGLSGANTGELFFGEGSRLTVL.

This clone showed up just a few times. The gene calls are TRBV7-2 and TRBJ2-5; no reliable D call. The V and J ends lost 1 base and 5 bases respectively, with 8 bases between them. CDR3 length: 13 amino acids. The germline V gene encodes CDR1 SGHTA and CDR2 FQGNSA. DNA of the CDR3: TGTGCCAGCAGCTTAGGGCAATCCGAGACCCAGTACTTC. Its protein product is CASSLGQSETQYF.

The rearrangement uses TRBV7-6 and TRBJ1-2; D might be TRBD1 (6 bases). The CDR3 sequence is 12 residues long. Per the germline V gene, CDR1 is SGHVS and CDR2 is FNYEAQ. Trimming pared 5 bases from V and 6 bases from J, leaving 10 bases between. CDR3 in DNA: TGTGCCAGCAGCGCCTACAGGGATGGCTACACCTTC. Amino acid sequence: CASSAYRDGYTF.

This chain connects TRBV14 to TRBJ2-7; D is possibly TRBD2 (6 bases). Germline V lookup: CDR1 SGHDN, CDR2 FVKESK. V lost 4 bases and J 3 bases, leaving 10 bases between the germline ends. This CDR3 region has 13 residues. The CDR3 here is CASSPYGGYEQYF. DNA of the CDR3: TGTGCCAGCAGCCCATACGGGGGCTACGAGCAGTACTTC.

The chain uses TRBV9 and TRBJ1-2, with unresolved D. The CDR3 sequence is 12 residues long. V lost 0 bases, J lost 3 bases, and 3 bases lay in between. CDR1 and CDR2 (germline): SGDLS, YYNGEE. Written as DNA, the CDR3 is TGTGCCAGCAGCGTAGCAGACTATGGCTACACCTTC. Translating it yields CASSVADYGYTF.

With respect to this clone: The junction shows a germline mismatch at one end, possibly a read error. The chain combines TRBV7-7 with TRBJ2-1; D may be TRBD2 (6 bases). Germline V gene sequence: CDR1 SSHAT, CDR2 FNYEAQ (reference sequence). The CDR3 has 16 amino acids. CDR3 DNA: TGTGCTAGCAGCCCATTAGCGGCGCAGGGAATCAATGAGCAGTTCTTC. This sequence encodes CASSPLAAQGINEQFF.

This clone was seen only a few times. V usage is TRBV2 and J usage is TRBJ2-7, with 7 bases matching TRBD2. V dropped 7 bases and J dropped 8; count of bases not matched to a gene: 11. From germline, CDR1 is SNHLY and CDR2 FYNNEI. This CDR3 has 13 residues. The CDR3 sequence is CASTSGSGSKQYF. In nucleotides, the CDR3 is TGTGCCAGCACTAGCGGATCAGGCTCGAAGCAGTACTTC.

The chain's CDR3 is CASSDRETQYF. CDR3 nucleotide sequence: TGTGCCAGCAGTGACAGGGAGACCCAGTACTTC. The chain has TRBV2 and TRBJ2-5; D ambiguous. V was cut by 3 bases and J by 5 bases, with 4 bases left in between. The CDR3 totals 11 residues. Germline loops: CDR1 SNHLY, CDR2 FYNNEI.

This chain connects TRBV7-9 to TRBJ2-3, with 7 nucleotides matching TRBD1. Losses at the gene ends were 2 bases for V and 2 bases for J; bases not matched to a gene: 4. This CDR3 is 15 amino acids long. From germline, CDR1 is SEHNR and CDR2 FQNEAQ (reference sequence). The DNA for the CDR3 is TGTGCCAGCAGCTTAACCGGGACAGACACAGATACGCAGTATTTT. Translated, it gives CASSLTGTDTDTQYF.

This chain links TRBV10-1 with TRBJ2-7; 8 nucleotides line up with TRBD1. CDR1 is WNHNN and CDR2 is SYGVQD in the germline V gene (reference sequence). The CDR3 sequence is 13 residues long. Trimming removed 5 bases from V and 5 bases from J; junction bases left unmatched: 5. The CDR3 nucleotides are TGCGCCAGCAGTAATGGACAGGGAGACGAGCAGTACTTC. Translated, it gives CASSNGQGDEQYF.

The J gene is TRBJ1-4, the V gene TRBV7-2; 9 nucleotides agree with TRBD1. The CDR3 totals 15 residues. Losses at the gene ends were 5 bases for V and 6 bases for J; bases not matched to a gene: 7. Per germline, CDR1 SGHTA and CDR2 FQGNSA. DNA for the CDR3: TGTGCCAGCAGCCCCCAGACAGGGGGGTATGAAAAACTGTTTTTT. Its translation is CASSPQTGGYEKLFF.

This rearrangement joins TRBV29-1 to TRBJ1-5; tentatively, D is TRBD1 (6 bases). The V gene's germline CDR1 is SQVTM and CDR2 ANQGSEA. The CDR3 has 13 residues. With 4 bases removed from V and 2 bases from J, the gap between germline ends came to 9 bases. In DNA form, the CDR3 reads TGCAGCGTTGTTCCAGGGGGCAATCAGCCCCAGCATTTT. This gives the protein CSVVPGGNQPQHF.

V usage is TRBV9 and J usage is TRBJ2-3; D might be TRBD2 (7 bases). Germline V gene lookup returns CDR1 SGDLS and CDR2 YYNGEE. This CDR3 has 18 residues. V lost 4 bases and J lost 2, with 23 bases in between. The CDR3 region is CASSPLGASGRPTDTQYF. DNA for the CDR3: TGTGCCAGCAGCCCCTTGGGGGCTAGCGGCAGACCCACAGATACGCAGTATTTT.

The rearrangement joins TRBV11-2 to TRBJ1-3; 9 bases line up with TRBD1. The CDR3 totals 17 residues. Germline V lookup: CDR1 SGHAT, CDR2 FQNNGV. V shed 4 bases and J 7 bases; nucleotides not matched to a gene: 14. The CDR3 here is CASSSPRQGVYGNTIYF. For the CDR3, the DNA is TGTGCCAGCAGCTCCCCCCGACAGGGGGTGTATGGGAACACCATATATTTT.

V gene TRBV5-4 combines with J gene TRBJ2-2; 7 nucleotides line up with TRBD1. V dropped 0 bases and J dropped 5; count of bases not matched to a gene: 4. Per germline, CDR1 SGHNT and CDR2 YYREEE (reference sequence). CDR3 length: 15 amino acids. CDR3 nucleotides: TGTGCCAGCAGCTTGGAACAGGGGAGTACCGGGGAGCTGTTTTTT. This translates into CASSLEQGSTGELFF.

This chain connects TRBV6-6 to TRBJ2-3; 7 positions match TRBD1. Trimming removed 5 bases from V and 4 bases from J; junction bases left unmatched: 6. Germline lookup yields CDR1 MNHNY and CDR2 SVGAGI (reference sequence). This CDR3 is 14 amino acids long. CDR3 nucleotides: TGTGCCAGCAGTCCCGGACAGGATGCAGATACGCAGTATTTT. Protein product: CASSPGQDADTQYF.